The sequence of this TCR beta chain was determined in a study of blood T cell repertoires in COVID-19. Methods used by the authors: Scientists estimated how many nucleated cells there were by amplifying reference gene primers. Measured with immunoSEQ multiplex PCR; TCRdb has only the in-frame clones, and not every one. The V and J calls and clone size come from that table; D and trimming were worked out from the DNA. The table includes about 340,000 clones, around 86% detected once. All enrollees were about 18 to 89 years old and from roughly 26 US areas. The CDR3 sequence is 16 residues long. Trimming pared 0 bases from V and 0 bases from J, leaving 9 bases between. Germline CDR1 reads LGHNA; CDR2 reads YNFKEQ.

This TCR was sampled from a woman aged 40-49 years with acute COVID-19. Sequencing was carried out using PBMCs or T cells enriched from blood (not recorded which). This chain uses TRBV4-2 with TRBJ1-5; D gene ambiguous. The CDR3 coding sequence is TGTGCCAGCAGCCAAGATCCGGGTCATAGCAATCAGCCCCAGCATTTT. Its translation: CASSQDPGHSNQPQHF.